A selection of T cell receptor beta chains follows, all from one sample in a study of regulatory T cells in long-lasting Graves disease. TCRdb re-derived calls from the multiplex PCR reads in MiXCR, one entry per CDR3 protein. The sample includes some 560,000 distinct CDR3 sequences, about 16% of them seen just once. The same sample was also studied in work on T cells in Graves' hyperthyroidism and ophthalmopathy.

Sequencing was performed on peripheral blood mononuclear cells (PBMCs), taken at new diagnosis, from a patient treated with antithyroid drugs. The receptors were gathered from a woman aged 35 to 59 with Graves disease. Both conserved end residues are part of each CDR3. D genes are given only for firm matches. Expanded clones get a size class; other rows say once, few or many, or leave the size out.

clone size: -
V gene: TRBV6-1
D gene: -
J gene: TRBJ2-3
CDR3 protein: CASSGRGTQYF
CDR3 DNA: TGTGCCAGCAGTGGGCGAGGTACGCAGTATTTT

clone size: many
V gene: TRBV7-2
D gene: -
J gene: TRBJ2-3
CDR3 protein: CASSLVGGRGPADTQYF
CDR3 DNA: TGTGCCAGCAGCTTGGTGGGGGGCCGAGGCCCTGCAGATACGCAGTATTTT

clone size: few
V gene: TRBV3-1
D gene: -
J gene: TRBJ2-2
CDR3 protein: CASSQDEGWWTGELFF
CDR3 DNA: TGTGCCAGCAGCCAAGATGAGGGGTGGTGGACCGGGGAGCTGTTTTTT

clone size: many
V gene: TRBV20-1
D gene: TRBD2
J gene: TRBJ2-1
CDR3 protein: CSGLTSGGISYNEQFF
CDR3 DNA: TGCAGTGGATTAACTAGCGGGGGAATCTCCTACAATGAGCAGTTCTTC

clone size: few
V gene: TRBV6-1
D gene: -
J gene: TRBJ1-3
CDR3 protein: CASTLRDGAGNTIYF
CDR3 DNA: TGTGCCAGCACCCTCCGGGACGGCGCTGGAAACACCATATATTTT

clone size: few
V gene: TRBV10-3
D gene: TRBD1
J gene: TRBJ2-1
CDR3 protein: CAISDVGTGEINEQFF
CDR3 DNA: TGTGCCATCAGTGATGTGGGGACAGGGGAAATCAATGAGCAGTTCTTC

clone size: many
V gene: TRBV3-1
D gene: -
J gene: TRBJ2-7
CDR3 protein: CASSQDELGNEQYF
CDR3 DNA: TGTGCCAGCAGCCAAGATGAATTGGGGAACGAGCAGTACTTC

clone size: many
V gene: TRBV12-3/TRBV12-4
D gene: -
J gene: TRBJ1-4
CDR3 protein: CASHQGSNEKLFF
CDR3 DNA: TGTGCCAGCCACCAGGGCTCAAATGAAAAACTGTTTTTT

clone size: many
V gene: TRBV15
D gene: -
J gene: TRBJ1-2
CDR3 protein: CATSRDRVGGYTF
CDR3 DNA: TGTGCCACCAGCAGAGACAGGGTTGGAGGCTACACCTTC

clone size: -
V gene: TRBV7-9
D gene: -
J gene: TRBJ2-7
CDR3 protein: CASSLVGVPREQYF
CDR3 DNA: TGTGCCAGCAGCTTAGTGGGGGTTCCTCGCGAGCAGTACTTC